Below are 32 T cell receptor beta chains sequenced from a single sample in a study of ipilimumab plus nivolumab after autologous stem cell transplantation. Profiling relied on immunoSEQ multiplex PCR, and the TCRdb table lists in-frame clones only, not all of them. The repertoire consists of about 43,000 clones, with 70% to 90% occurring once and the leading ten covering around 0.86%. Sample: PBMCs, taken in a trial of ipilimumab plus nivolumab as post-transplant consolidation. These receptor sequences come from a male donor with multiple myeloma.

The chain uses TRBV19 and TRBJ1-5; D not certain. Germline V gives CDR1 LNHDA, CDR2 SQIVND (reference sequence). Trimming cost V 4 bases and J 2 bases, with 9 bases left between them. The CDR3 is 14 residues long. The CDR3: CASSTLRGNQPQHF. The DNA of the CDR3 is TGTGCCAGTAGTACCCTCCGGGGCAATCAGCCCCAGCATTTT. Based on the CDR3 plus reference TRBV19 and TRBJ1-5, the full variable domain is DGGITQSPKYLFRKEGQNVTLSCEQNLNHDAMYWYRQDPGQGLRLIYYSQIVNDFQKGDIAEGYSVSREKKESFPLTVTSAQKNPTAFYLCASSTLRGNQPQHFGDGTRLSIL.

The chain recombines TRBV30 with TRBJ1-1; 9 nucleotides line up with TRBD1. V trimming: 4 bases; J trimming: 7 bases; junction bases outside the gene matches: 7. The CDR3 is 13 amino acids. Germline-derived CDR1 and CDR2 are GTSNPN and SVGIG (reference sequence). The CDR3 spells CAWNRQGGGEAFF. The CDR3, as DNA: TGTGCCTGGAACAGACAGGGGGGCGGTGAAGCTTTCTTT.

The chain joins TRBV18 to TRBJ2-7; no definite D call. CDR1 and CDR2 (germline): KGHSH, LQKENI. CDR3 size: 13 residues. V was cut by 3 bases and J by 2 bases, with 8 bases left in between. The CDR3 nucleotides are TGTGCCAGCTCACCCCCCCAGGCCTACGAGCAGTACTTC. The encoded protein is CASSPPQAYEQYF.

This chain joins TRBV28 and TRBJ1-1; TRBD1 is a possible D gene (6 bases). The V end lost 7 bases, the J end lost 8 bases, and 20 bases lay between the germline ends. Germline lookup yields CDR1 MDHEN and CDR2 SYDVKM. The CDR3 extends over 14 amino acids. CDR3 residues: CASTKGTPGREAFF. CDR3 nucleotides: TGTGCCAGCACAAAAGGGACACCCGGGAGGGAAGCTTTCTTT.

The chain carries TRBV19 and TRBJ1-5; 8 nucleotides align to TRBD1. Looked up from germline, CDR1 is LNHDA and CDR2 is SQIVND (reference sequence). J gave up 1 base and V 7 bases, and 9 bases lay outside the gene matches. This CDR3 spans 16 amino acids. In nucleotides, the CDR3 is TGTGCCAGTAACGACAGGGGCCCGCTGAGCAATCAGCCCCAGCATTTT. Its protein is CASNDRGPLSNQPQHF.

The chain carries TRBV7-9 and TRBJ1-2, with TRBD1 as a possible D gene (6 bases). Trimming took off 3 bases at V and 8 bases at J, with 16 bases between the two ends. The CDR3 length is 14 residues. Germline assignment: CDR1 SEHNR and CDR2 FQNEAQ (reference sequence). CDR3 coding DNA: TGTGCCAGCAGCTTGCCGGGACAACCGAGCGGCTACACCTTC. It codes for CASSLPGQPSGYTF.

The gene calls are TRBV4-3 and TRBJ2-3; a weak D match, TRBD2 (5 bases). Trimming took 0 bases from V and 0 from J, leaving 16 bases between them. The CDR3 runs 18 residues. The germline CDR1 and CDR2 sequences are LGHNA and YSLEER. The CDR3 DNA sequence: TGCGCCAGCAGCCAAGATCCTCCCAGGACGGGAAGCACAGATACGCAGTATTTT. Translating it yields CASSQDPPRTGSTDTQYF.

This chain uses TRBV30 with TRBJ2-1; D is perhaps TRBD2 (5 bases). The germline CDR1 and CDR2 sequences are GTSNPN and SVGIG (reference sequence). The V end was cut by 2 bases, the J end by 7 bases, with 12 bases between. CDR3 length: 13 residues. The CDR3 DNA is TGTGCCTGGAGTTCAGGAGGATTGAATGAGCAGTTCTTC. This encodes CAWSSGGLNEQFF.

A note on this clone: The sample contains more than one DNA sequence encoding this CDR3. This rearrangement joins TRBV28 to TRBJ1-2; D not resolved. With 4 bases removed from V and 2 bases from J, the gap between germline ends came to 2 bases. CDR3 size: 11 residues. CDR1 is MDHEN and CDR2 is SYDVKM in the germline V gene. The CDR3 bases are TGTGCCAGCAGTTGGAACTATGGCTACACCTTC. Its protein is CASSWNYGYTF.

The rearrangement uses TRBV10-3 and TRBJ1-2, with 7 positions matching TRBD1. This CDR3 has 12 amino acids. Germline-derived CDR1 and CDR2 are ENHRY and SYGVKD. V lost 6 bases to trimming and J lost 8 bases; unmatched junction nucleotides: 6. This chain's CDR3 is CAIRDDRAGYTF. CDR3 DNA sequence: TGTGCCATCAGGGACGACAGGGCCGGCTACACCTTC.

This chain joins TRBV19 and TRBJ1-5; 7 nucleotides line up with TRBD1. The V segment lost 4 bases and the J segment 7 bases; nucleotides outside the gene matches: 4. Germline-derived CDR1 and CDR2 are LNHDA and SQIVND (reference sequence). The CDR3 consists of 13 residues. CDR3 bases: TGTGCCAGTAGTAGCAGGGGGGAACAGCCCCAGCATTTT. This sequence encodes CASSSRGEQPQHF.

The CDR3 protein is CASSLGGWRETQYF. CDR3 sequence (DNA): TGTGCCAGCAGTCTCGGAGGGTGGAGGGAGACCCAGTACTTC. The V and J genes are TRBV6-5 and TRBJ2-5; maybe TRBD2 (6 bases). The V gene lost 5 bases and the J gene lost 5 bases, with 15 bases spanning the gap. Germline V gene lookup returns CDR1 MNHEY and CDR2 SVGAGI. The CDR3 sequence is 14 residues long.

This clone was observed a single time. The rearrangement links TRBV7-3 to TRBJ1-1; 10 bases are shared with TRBD1. Germline CDR1 and CDR2: SGHTA and FQGTGA. V lost 5 bases to trimming and J lost 2 bases; unmatched junction nucleotides: 8. CDR3 length: 16 amino acids. The CDR3 spells CASSPWTGGVNTEAFF. CDR3 DNA: TGTGCCAGCAGCCCCTGGACAGGGGGTGTAAACACTGAAGCTTTCTTT.

The genes are TRBV5-1 and TRBJ2-5; D remains unclear. V lost 0 bases and J lost 11, with 14 bases in between. CDR3 size: 13 residues. From germline, CDR1 is SGHRS and CDR2 YFSETQ. The CDR3 DNA sequence: TGCGCCAGCAGCTTGGATCTGGGCAACCTGCAGTACTTC. Protein sequence: CASSLDLGNLQYF. Together with reference TRBV5-1 and TRBJ2-5, the CDR3 gives the full variable domain: KAGVTQTPRYLIKTRGQQVTLSCSPISGHRSVSWYQQTPGQGLQFLFEYFSETQRNKGNFPGRFSGRQFSNSRSEMNVSTLELGDSALYLCASSLDLGNLQYFGPGTRLLVL.

The chain has TRBV9 and TRBJ2-3; D is perhaps TRBD1 or TRBD2 (7 bases each). V lost 7 bases and J lost 3, with 12 bases in between. The germline CDR1 and CDR2 sequences are SGDLS and YYNGEE. CDR3 length: 13 residues. The chain's CDR3 is CASGQGGTDTQYF. In DNA form, the CDR3 reads TGTGCCAGCGGGCAGGGGGGGACAGATACGCAGTATTTT.

This clone has just one count. The V and J genes are TRBV4-1 and TRBJ1-5; maybe TRBD1 (6 bases). CDR3 length: 16 amino acids. Trimming pared 0 bases from V and 4 bases from J, leaving 13 bases between. CDR1 MGHRA and CDR2 YSYEKL come from the germline V gene. CDR3 in DNA: TGCGCCAGCAGCCAAGATCCAGGGGCGAGAAATCAGCCCCAGCATTTT. This encodes CASSQDPGARNQPQHF.

V and J are TRBV4-3 and TRBJ2-6; D perhaps matches TRBD1 (6 bases). This CDR3 has 18 amino acids. V lost 0 bases and J lost 3, with 15 bases in between. Per the germline V gene, CDR1 is LGHNA and CDR2 is YSLEER. The CDR3 is CASSQDPPRGSGANVLTF. CDR3 nucleotides: TGCGCCAGCAGCCAAGACCCCCCCAGGGGAAGTGGGGCCAACGTCCTGACTTTC.

This chain joins TRBV27 and TRBJ1-3; the D is unclear. Trimming left V 2 bases short and J 2 bases short, with 19 bases between. Germline V gene lookup returns CDR1 MNHEY and CDR2 SMNVEV (reference sequence). The CDR3 sequence is 18 residues long. CDR3 sequence (DNA): TGTGCCAGCAGTTTACCCCCCGCCTTTCTCCGCGCTGGAAACACCATATATTTT. It is translated as CASSLPPAFLRAGNTIYF.

This clone was observed once. V usage is TRBV30 and J usage is TRBJ1-5; 8 nucleotides align to TRBD1. J lost 5 bases, V lost 2 bases, and 5 bases had no gene match. This CDR3 contains 14 residues. CDR1 is GTSNPN and CDR2 is SVGIG in the germline V gene (reference sequence). The CDR3 DNA follows: TGTGCCTGGAGTCGAGACAGGGGCGATCAGCCCCAGCATTTT. Its protein is CAWSRDRGDQPQHF. Filled out from reference TRBV30 and TRBJ1-5, the complete variable domain reads SQTIHQWPATLVQPVGSPLSLECTVEGTSNPNLYWYRQAAGRGLQLLFYSVGIGQISSEVPQNLSASRPQDRQFILSSKKLLLSDSGFYLCAWSRDRGDQPQHFGDGTRLSIL.

J is TRBJ1-5 and V is TRBV27; D gene ambiguous. V lost 3 bases to trimming and J lost 0 bases, with 9 bases between them. The CDR3 loop spans 15 amino acids. Germline V CDR1 and CDR2: MNHEY, SMNVEV (reference sequence). The chain's CDR3 is CASSFGSHSNQPQHF. DNA for the CDR3: TGTGCCAGCAGTTTCGGTAGTCATAGCAATCAGCCCCAGCATTTT.

The rearrangement joins TRBV7-9 to TRBJ1-1; TRBD1 is a possible D gene (6 bases). Germline V gives CDR1 SEHNR, CDR2 FQNEAQ (reference sequence). This CDR3 comprises 16 residues. Trimming left V 5 bases short and J 4 bases short, with 20 bases between. The CDR3 DNA reads TGTGCCAGCAGCCCGAGGGGGGGCCGGTTGAGCACTGAAGCTTTCTTT. Translated, it gives CASSPRGGRLSTEAFF. Using reference TRBV7-9 and TRBJ1-1 for the parts outside the CDR3, the full variable domain is DTGVSQNPRHKITKRGQNVTFRCDPISEHNRLYWYRQTLGQGPEFLTYFQNEAQLEKSRLLSDRFSAERPKGSFSTLEIQRTEQGDSAMYLCASSPRGGRLSTEAFFGQGTRLTVV.

The chain links TRBV29-1 to TRBJ2-5; TRBD2 might be the D (5 bases). CDR1 is SQVTM and CDR2 is ANQGSEA in the germline V gene. V gave up 5 bases and J gave up 2 bases, with 15 bases separating them. The CDR3 covers 14 residues. The CDR3 DNA sequence: TGCAGCGTTCTGAGGACTCGAGAACAAGAGACCCAGTACTTC. This translates into CSVLRTREQETQYF.

The chain joins TRBV7-9 to TRBJ2-5; 11 bases agree with TRBD2. Germline V gene sequence: CDR1 SEHNR, CDR2 FQNEAQ (reference sequence). This CDR3 region has 17 residues. The trim removed 0 bases at V and 4 bases at J, leaving 7 bases unmatched. The CDR3 DNA reads as TGTGCCAGCAGCTTAGCTACGACTAGCGGGGCGGGAGAGACCCAGTACTTC. Its protein product is CASSLATTSGAGETQYF.

This clone was seen only once. The chain recombines TRBV13 with TRBJ2-7, with D tentatively TRBD2 (7 bases). The V and J ends lost 3 bases and 2 bases respectively, with 11 bases between them. There are 14 residues in the CDR3. Germline loops: CDR1 PRHDT, CDR2 FYEKMQ (reference sequence). CDR3 region: CASSFRGATYEQYF. The DNA of the CDR3 is TGTGCCAGCAGCTTTCGGGGGGCCACCTACGAGCAGTACTTC.

This chain uses TRBV9 with TRBJ2-7, with no clear D. The germline V gene has CDR1 SGDLS and CDR2 YYNGEE. Trimming removed 1 base at V and 3 bases at J, with 8 bases between. This CDR3 has 13 residues. The CDR3 coding sequence is TGTGCCAGCAGCGTACGAGACCGCTACGAGCAGTACTTC. Protein sequence: CASSVRDRYEQYF. Complete variable domain (other parts from reference TRBV9 and TRBJ2-7): DSGVTQTPKHLITATGQRVTLRCSPRSGDLSVYWYQQSLDQGLQFLIQYYNGEERAKGNILERFSAQQFPDLHSELNLSSLELGDSALYFCASSVRDRYEQYFGPGTRLTVT.

The chain links TRBV5-1 to TRBJ1-2; TRBD1 aligns across 8 bases. V shed 4 bases, J shed 2 bases, and the junction held 4 bases outside the gene matches. CDR1 and CDR2 (germline): SGHRS, YFSETQ. The length of the CDR3 is 14 residues. The CDR3 protein is CASSAGGANYGYTF. The CDR3 bases are TGCGCCAGCAGCGCAGGGGGCGCCAACTATGGCTACACCTTC.

The chain has TRBV18 and TRBJ1-1, with D perhaps TRBD1 (6 bases). The V gene's germline CDR1 is KGHSH and CDR2 LQKENI. CDR3 size: 15 residues. Trimming took 6 bases from V and 1 from J, leaving 15 bases between them. The CDR3 here is CASSVGGARNTEAFF. CDR3 DNA: TGTGCCAGCTCCGTCGGGGGGGCGAGGAACACTGAAGCTTTCTTT.

The table lists this clone with a few counts. The rearrangement uses TRBV2 and TRBJ1-4, with D tentatively TRBD1 (6 bases). CDR1 is SNHLY, CDR2 FYNNEI, per germline. V was pared by 5 bases and J by 3 bases, with 13 bases between. This CDR3 contains 15 residues. The CDR3 DNA sequence: TGTGCCAGCAGTCCTACAGGGAACGCTAATGAAAAACTGTTTTTT. Its translation: CASSPTGNANEKLFF.

The chain combines TRBV7-3 with TRBJ1-1; TRBD1 agrees at 7 bases. Trimming at V came to 5 bases and at J to 5 bases, leaving 11 bases not matched to a gene. Germline lookup yields CDR1 SGHTA and CDR2 FQGTGA. The CDR3 contains 15 residues. The CDR3 DNA reads TGTGCCAGCAGCATCACCTCTACAGGGGTGACTGAAGCTTTCTTT. Amino acids: CASSITSTGVTEAFF. Looking up the rest from reference TRBV7-3 and TRBJ1-1 gives the full variable domain: GAGVSQTPSNKVTEKGKYVELRCDPISGHTALYWYRQSLGQGPEFLIYFQGTGAADDSGLPNDRFFAVRPEGSVSTLKIQRTERGDSAVYLCASSITSTGVTEAFFGQGTRLTVV.

The V gene is TRBV5-1, the J gene TRBJ2-1; 9 positions agree with TRBD2. The V and J ends lost 4 bases and 4 bases, in that order; junction bases with no gene match: 6. The germline V gene encodes CDR1 SGHRS and CDR2 YFSETQ. This CDR3 is 15 amino acids long. The CDR3 region is CASSVTSGAYNEQFF. The CDR3 DNA reads as TGCGCCAGCAGCGTGACTAGCGGAGCGTACAATGAGCAGTTCTTC. Supplemented by reference TRBV5-1 and TRBJ2-1, the full variable domain reads KAGVTQTPRYLIKTRGQQVTLSCSPISGHRSVSWYQQTPGQGLQFLFEYFSETQRNKGNFPGRFSGRQFSNSRSEMNVSTLELGDSALYLCASSVTSGAYNEQFFGPGTRLTVL.

V usage is TRBV28 and J usage is TRBJ2-2; tentatively, D is TRBD1 (5 bases). Germline loops: CDR1 MDHEN, CDR2 SYDVKM. V was trimmed by 5 bases and J by 1 base, leaving 8 bases between them. The CDR3 runs 14 residues. The CDR3 region is CASSPGQNTGELFF. CDR3 in DNA: TGTGCCAGCAGTCCCGGACAGAACACCGGGGAGCTGTTTTTT.

In its sample, this clone was seen once. The DNA for the CDR3 is TGTGCCAGCAGCGTAGCGCCTCACTACGAGCAGTACTTC. This translates into CASSVAPHYEQYF. The J gene is TRBJ2-5, the V gene TRBV9; D call uncertain. The J call may be mistaken, given a closer DNA end match to TRBJ2-7. Germline CDR1 and CDR2: SGDLS and YYNGEE. The CDR3 runs 13 residues.